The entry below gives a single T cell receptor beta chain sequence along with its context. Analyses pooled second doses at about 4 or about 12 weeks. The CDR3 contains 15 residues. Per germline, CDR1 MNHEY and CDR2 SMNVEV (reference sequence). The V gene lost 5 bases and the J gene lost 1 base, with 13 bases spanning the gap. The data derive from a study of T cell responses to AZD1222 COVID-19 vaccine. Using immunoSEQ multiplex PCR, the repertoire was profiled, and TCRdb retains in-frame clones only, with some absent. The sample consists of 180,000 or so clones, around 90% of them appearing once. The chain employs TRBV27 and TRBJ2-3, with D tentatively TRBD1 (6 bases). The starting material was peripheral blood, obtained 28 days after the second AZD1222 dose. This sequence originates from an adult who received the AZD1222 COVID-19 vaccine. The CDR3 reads CASSQLGAGTDTQYF. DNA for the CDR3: TGTGCCAGCAGTCAGCTGGGGGCGGGCACAGATACGCAGTATTTT.